This paragraph covers one T cell receptor (beta chain) sequence. The antigen is undetermined. TCR beta VDJ and CDR3 profiling used genomic DNA as template. TCRdb reprocessed the reads via MiXCR and lists one record per CDR3 protein. The sample shows 80,000 to 100,000 distinct CDR3 sequences, around two thirds of them seen only once. Germline V gives CDR1 SQVTM, CDR2 ANQGSEA. The V and J ends lost 4 bases and 3 bases respectively, with 15 bases between them. The CDR3 sequence is 14 residues long. The data derive from a study of CD8+CD57+ T cells in acquired aplastic anemia. Study findings and constraints: Some 31 CD8+ CDR3 sequences were shared between patients and controls.

Those patients picked for sequencing had displayed CD8+CD57+ cell expansion on flow cytometry. Specimen: sorted CD4+, CD8+, or CD8+CD57+ T cells (not recorded which) from PBMCs. The receptor was isolated from a human donor with aplastic anemia. V is TRBV29-1 and J is TRBJ1-1; D is ambiguous. The CDR3 loop is CSVAVRPEDTEAFF. The CDR3 DNA is TGCAGCGTTGCGGTCCGTCCAGAGGACACTGAAGCTTTCTTT.